Below, one T cell receptor (beta chain) is given with its context. Its antigen is unknown. No much larger clonotype is one base removed from it; base qualities were not supplied. The library relied on the immunoSEQ multiplex PCR assay. TCRdb holds this immuneACCESS table with in-frame rearrangements only. Some clones are missing; in checked studies, unresolved V genes explain under half, and the rest has no known cause. The sample yields 60,000 or so clones; 90% to 95% were counted once. Together, the top ten hold about 0.85% of the sample. The data originate from a study of T cell changes during pregnancy in multiple sclerosis (dated by TCRdb to about 2019). Describing the broader study: The study examined how the T cell repertoire changed over the course of pregnancy in women with multiple sclerosis.

The source is a female donor with multiple sclerosis, enrolled in a pregnancy study. Specimen: peripheral blood, collected before pregnancy.

CDR3 loop: CASSQGGPNSIYGYTF. In nucleotides, the sequence is TGTGCCAGCAGTCAGGGGGGACCAAATTCCATCTATGGCTACACCTTC. Recombination linked TRBV27 to TRBJ1-2; 7 bases in the middle match TRBD1. Including the terminal cysteine and phenylalanine, the CDR3 comprises 16 residues. Only CDR3 DNA is held: 48 bases, read in frame from base 1. According to the germline V gene (reference sequence), CDR1 reads MNHEY and CDR2 reads SMNVEV. Ends trimmed: V by 5 bases, J by 4 bases; bases unmatched to a gene: 13.